The 30 T cell receptor beta chains listed next were all sequenced from one sample in a study of T cells after yellow fever vaccination. Using its own MiXCR run on the 5' RACE reads, TCRdb lists one record per CDR3 protein. Of 300,000 to 350,000 distinct CDR3 sequences listed, approximately 4% were seen once; the top ten hold roughly 24%. The material sequenced was PBMCs, taken 5 days after the yellow fever booster vaccination. Source of these receptors: a man aged 18 to 29 who received the YFV17D yellow fever vaccine.

This clonotype came up many times. This chain's CDR3 is CASKGLVTSIGGELFF. The CDR3, as DNA: TGTGCCAGTAAGGGGTTGGTGACTAGCATCGGCGGGGAGCTGTTTTTT. The gene calls are TRBV19 and TRBJ2-2, with 7 positions matching TRBD2. In germline, CDR1 is LNHDA, CDR2 SQIVND (reference sequence). V gave up 7 bases and J gave up 7 bases; unmatched junction bases: 15. There are 16 residues in the CDR3.

This clonotype was observed a few times. The CDR3 coding sequence is TGTGCCTGGAGTGGAAGTACTGTGGAAAAACTGTTTTTT. It specifies CAWSGSTVEKLFF. This chain uses TRBV30 with TRBJ1-4; D is ambiguous. Trimming took 1 base from V and 8 from J, leaving 11 bases between them. The CDR3 is 13 residues long. In germline, CDR1 is GTSNPN, CDR2 SVGIG (reference sequence). The full variable domain, in which reference TRBV30 and TRBJ1-4 provide the parts outside the CDR3, is SQTIHQWPATLVQPVGSPLSLECTVEGTSNPNLYWYRQAAGRGLQLLFYSVGIGQISSEVPQNLSASRPQDRQFILSSKKLLLSDSGFYLCAWSGSTVEKLFFGSGTQLSVL.

At least ten counts were recorded for this clonotype. The junction shows a germline mismatch at one end, possibly a read error. The rearrangement links TRBV5-1 to TRBJ2-3; 7 positions agree with TRBD2. Germline CDR1 SGHRS, CDR2 YFSETQ. The CDR3 has 16 amino acids. The DNA of the CDR3 is TGTGCCAGCAGCCCTCTCGGGGGGACGAGCACAGATACGCAGTATTTT. As protein: CASSPLGGTSTDTQYF.

The CDR3 DNA sequence: TGTGCCAGCAGTCATAAGACAGGGGGAAACACTGAAGCTTTCTTT. Its protein is CASSHKTGGNTEAFF. The chain is built from TRBV5-4 and TRBJ1-1; 9 bases line up with TRBD1. The length of the CDR3 is 15 residues. The ends lost 5 bases at V and 2 bases at J; junction bases unmatched: 7. CDR1 SGHNT and CDR2 YYREEE come from the germline V gene (reference sequence).

This clonotype has a handful of counts. The chain uses TRBV7-8 and TRBJ2-7, with D perhaps matching TRBD1 (5 bases). V shed 2 bases and J shed 6 bases, with 14 bases lying between them. The germline V gene has CDR1 SGHVS and CDR2 FQNEAQ. The CDR3 extends over 14 amino acids. The CDR3 region is CASSLWGSRTEQYV. For the CDR3, the DNA is TGTGCCAGCAGCTTATGGGGCAGTCGGACCGAGCAGTACGTC.

A few counts support this clonotype. This chain uses TRBV18 with TRBJ2-3; D may be TRBD1 (6 bases). There are 19 residues in the CDR3. V lost 6 bases to trimming and J lost 0 bases, with 25 bases between them. Germline V gene sequence: CDR1 KGHSH, CDR2 LQKENI. CDR3 nucleotides: TGTGCCAGCTCCCAGAAGATTACATTTACAGGGATTAGCACAGATACGCAGTATTTT. Protein sequence: CASSQKITFTGISTDTQYF.

This clonotype has at least ten counts. The chain joins TRBV18 to TRBJ1-3, with D uncertain. CDR1 is KGHSH and CDR2 is LQKENI in the germline V gene. V lost 1 base, J lost 0 bases, and 10 bases lay in between. The CDR3 spans 16 residues. The CDR3 region is CASSPLDTASGNTIYF. DNA of the CDR3: TGTGCCAGCTCACCACTCGACACAGCCTCTGGAAACACCATATATTTT.

This clonotype appeared a few times. V usage is TRBV6-5 and J usage is TRBJ2-1; weak D call: TRBD2 (5 bases). The CDR3 sequence is 14 residues long. V was clipped by 6 bases and J by 3 bases, with 12 bases between them. Germline-derived CDR1 and CDR2 are MNHEY and SVGAGI. The CDR3 DNA reads TGTGCCAGCAGCCGATCTACTAGCTACAATGAGCAGTTCTTC. Amino acid sequence: CASSRSTSYNEQFF.

This clonotype showed up many times. The rearrangement links TRBV21-1 to TRBJ2-7. TRBV21-1 is an annotated pseudogene. This CDR3 comprises 13 residues. The CDR3 is CASARGGSYEQYV. For the CDR3, the DNA is TGTGCCAGCGCCCGAGGGGGCTCCTACGAGCAGTACGTC.

At least ten counts were recorded for this clonotype. The chain links TRBV6-5 to TRBJ2-3; D unresolved. The germline V and J ends were trimmed by 6 bases and 4 bases, with 8 bases remaining between them. The CDR3 has 12 residues. Germline loops: CDR1 MNHEY, CDR2 SVGAGI. The CDR3, as DNA: TGTGCCAGCAGAGGAGACCCAGATACGCAGTATTTT. Translated, it gives CASRGDPDTQYF.

J is TRBJ1-1 and V is TRBV3-1; perhaps TRBD1 as D (5 bases). CDR3 size: 15 residues. The V and J ends lost 6 bases and 0 bases respectively, with 14 bases between them. Germline-derived CDR1 and CDR2 are LGHDT and YNNKEL (reference sequence). This chain's CDR3 is CASRPPGRVNTEAFF. As DNA, the CDR3 is TGTGCCAGCAGGCCTCCCGGCAGGGTGAACACTGAAGCTTTCTTT.

This clonotype was found many times. This sequence joins TRBV7-2 and TRBJ2-5; D unresolved. The CDR3 totals 13 residues. Trimming removed 5 bases at V and 1 base at J, with 8 bases between. Germline CDR1 SGHTA, CDR2 FQGNSA. CDR3 amino acids: CASSPMSQETQYF. CDR3 bases: TGTGCCAGCAGCCCGATGAGCCAAGAGACCCAGTACTTC. Variable domain in full (rest from reference TRBV7-2 and TRBJ2-5): GAGVSQSPSNKVTEKGKDVELRCDPISGHTALYWYRQSLGQGLEFLIYFQGNSAPDKSGLPSDRFSAERTGGSVSTLTIQRTQQEDSAVYLCASSPMSQETQYFGPGTRLLVL.

V gene TRBV7-9 combines with J gene TRBJ2-5, with D maybe TRBD2 (6 bases). The V end lost 8 bases, the J end lost 5 bases, and 12 bases lay between the germline ends. CDR3 length: 12 amino acids. In germline, CDR1 is SEHNR, CDR2 FQNEAQ (reference sequence). CDR3 nucleotide sequence: TGTGCCAGCGGACCGGCGGGGGAGACCCAGTACTTC. As protein: CASGPAGETQYF.

The chain joins TRBV29-1 to TRBJ2-5; TRBD2 aligns across 8 bases. Germline V gives CDR1 SQVTM, CDR2 ANQGSEA. The V segment lost 7 bases and the J segment 2 bases; nucleotides outside the gene matches: 9. This CDR3 contains 14 residues. CDR3 protein: CSAPPSGGQETQYF. CDR3 in DNA: TGCAGCGCACCCCCAAGCGGGGGACAAGAGACCCAGTACTTC.

The chain joins TRBV6-1 to TRBJ2-1; D uncertain. This CDR3 spans 13 amino acids. Per the germline V gene, CDR1 is MNHNS and CDR2 is SASEGT. V was clipped by 6 bases and J by 4 bases, with 10 bases between them. Here the CDR3 reads CASRLYSYNEQFF. For the CDR3, the DNA is TGTGCCAGCAGGCTATACTCGTACAATGAGCAGTTCTTC.

This clonotype came up many times. This chain uses TRBV5-1 with TRBJ2-2, with D possibly being TRBD1 (5 bases). CDR1 and CDR2 from the germline V gene are SGHRS and YFSETQ. The length of the CDR3 is 14 residues. V was cut by 1 base and J by 7 bases, with 11 bases left in between. DNA of the CDR3: TGCGCCAGCAGCTTGAGGGAACAGGACGGGGAGCTGTTTTTT. Protein product: CASSLREQDGELFF.

This sequence joins TRBV19 and TRBJ2-1; maybe TRBD1 (6 bases). Deletions cut 7 bases from V and 6 bases from J, with 13 bases between. This CDR3 has 13 amino acids. Germline V gene sequence: CDR1 LNHDA, CDR2 SQIVND (reference sequence). CDR3 region: CASKMDSANEQFF. The CDR3 DNA reads TGTGCCAGTAAGATGGACAGTGCCAATGAGCAGTTCTTC.

The chain links TRBV12-3 or TRBV12-4 to TRBJ1-3; D ambiguous. This CDR3 comprises 16 residues. The V end lost 6 bases, the J end lost 1 base, and 16 bases lay between the germline ends. CDR3 in amino acids: CASSTPPTQSGNTIYF. The CDR3 DNA sequence: TGTGCCAGCAGCACCCCACCGACGCAATCTGGAAACACCATATATTTT.

The chain recombines TRBV4-1 with TRBJ2-1; D gene unclear. The V gene lost 4 bases and the J gene lost 4 bases, with 17 bases spanning the gap. Germline CDR1 reads MGHRA; CDR2 reads YSYEKL. The CDR3 length is 16 residues. This CDR3 is CASSPAGAGSYNEQFF. The CDR3 DNA is TGCGCCAGCAGCCCCGCCGGCGCTGGTTCTTACAATGAGCAGTTCTTC.

This clonotype was recorded a few times. The chain recombines TRBV2 with TRBJ1-5; 11 nucleotides align to TRBD1. The V segment lost 6 bases and the J segment 7 bases; nucleotides outside the gene matches: 8. Per germline, CDR1 SNHLY and CDR2 FYNNEI. This CDR3 is built from 15 residues. The CDR3 protein is CASRGGTGGEQPQHF. Written as DNA, the CDR3 is TGTGCCAGCAGGGGGGGGACAGGGGGAGAACAGCCCCAGCATTTT.

This clonotype occurred many times. This chain links TRBV4-2 with TRBJ2-3; D may match TRBD1 or TRBD2 (6 bases each). The CDR3 covers 15 residues. V was trimmed by 0 bases and J by 3 bases, leaving 10 bases between them. Looked up from germline, CDR1 is LGHNA and CDR2 is YNFKEQ. The CDR3 here is CASSQDWGATDTQYF. CDR3 DNA: TGTGCCAGCAGCCAAGATTGGGGGGCGACAGATACGCAGTATTTT.

This clonotype was counted many times. This chain joins TRBV20-1 and TRBJ1-1, with D perhaps matching TRBD1 (5 bases). CDR1 is DFQATT and CDR2 is SNEGSKA in the germline V gene (reference sequence). With 1 base removed from V and 0 bases from J, the gap between germline ends came to 15 bases. This CDR3 has 16 residues. CDR3 region: CSARGGAGSLNTEAFF. DNA for the CDR3: TGCAGTGCTAGAGGAGGGGCAGGGTCCTTGAACACTGAAGCTTTCTTT.

This clonotype was detected only a few times. CDR3 region: CASSLQGKNIQYF. CDR3 DNA sequence: TGTGCCAGCAGCTTACAGGGGAAAAACATTCAGTACTTC. The gene calls are TRBV6-5 and TRBJ2-4, with 7 bases that match TRBD1. There are 13 residues in the CDR3. Germline V gene sequence: CDR1 MNHEY, CDR2 SVGAGI. V gave up 6 bases and J gave up 4 bases; unmatched junction bases: 3.

This clonotype was counted at least ten times. The chain recombines TRBV4-3 with TRBJ2-2; possibly TRBD2 for D (5 bases). CDR3 length equals 15 residues. The V gene lost 2 bases and the J gene lost 5 bases, with 12 bases spanning the gap. Germline loops: CDR1 LGHNA, CDR2 YSLEER. CDR3 protein: CASSQREGRTGELFF. DNA of the CDR3: TGCGCCAGCAGCCAACGAGAGGGTCGGACCGGGGAGCTGTTTTTT.

This clonotype was observed a handful of times. The J gene is TRBJ1-5, the V gene TRBV28, with TRBD1 identical over 7 bases. The CDR3 has 13 amino acids. V trimming: 6 bases; J trimming: 9 bases; junction bases outside the gene matches: 8. The germline CDR1 and CDR2 sequences are MDHEN and SYDVKM. In DNA form, the CDR3 reads TGTGCCAGCAGCGACAGGGAGCTGGGGCCCCAGCATTTT. It yields the protein CASSDRELGPQHF.

This clonotype was picked up many times. The chain has TRBV5-1 and TRBJ2-1; 7 bases fit TRBD2. The CDR3 has 14 residues. The V gene's germline CDR1 is SGHRS and CDR2 YFSETQ. The V gene end was trimmed by 4 bases and the J gene end by 2 bases; junction bases not matched to a gene: 3. CDR3 sequence reads: CASSDGGTYNEQFF. The CDR3 nucleotides read TGCGCCAGCAGCGACGGGGGGACCTACAATGAGCAGTTCTTC.

There are many counts of this clonotype. The genes are TRBV5-5 and TRBJ1-5; TRBD1 might be the D (5 bases). Germline values: CDR1 SGHKS, CDR2 YYEKEE (reference sequence). There are 17 residues in the CDR3. V shed 4 bases and J shed 5 bases, with 22 bases lying between them. The CDR3 nucleotides are TGTGCCAGCAGCCCCCGATGGGACCCAACCGGGGATCAGCCCCAGCATTTT. It specifies CASSPRWDPTGDQPQHF. The entire variable domain, with the rest obtained from reference TRBV5-5 and TRBJ1-5, is as follows: DAGVTQSPTHLIKTRGQQVTLRCSPISGHKSVSWYQQVLGQGPQFIFQYYEKEERGRGNFPDRFSARQFPNYSSELNVNALLLGDSALYLCASSPRWDPTGDQPQHFGDGTRLSIL.

The rearrangement links TRBV3-1 to TRBJ1-2; D is uncertain. This CDR3 has 13 amino acids. Trimming stripped 0 bases from V and 5 bases from J, with 7 bases between. Germline V CDR1 and CDR2: LGHDT, YNNKEL (reference sequence). The CDR3 region has the DNA TGTGCCAGCAGCCAAGAGATGGGATATGGCTACACCTTC. Its translation: CASSQEMGYGYTF. Full variable domain (rest looked up from reference TRBV3-1 and TRBJ1-2): DTAVSQTPKYLVTQMGNDKSIKCEQNLGHDTMYWYKQDSKKFLKIMFSYNNKELIINETVPNRFSPKSPDKAHLNLHINSLELGDSAVYFCASSQEMGYGYTFGSGTRLTVV.

This clonotype was found many times. This chain uses TRBV6-6 with TRBJ1-1; D might be TRBD1 (5 bases). This CDR3 comprises 12 residues. Trimming took 2 bases from V and 7 from J, leaving 8 bases between them. Germline CDR1 reads MNHNY; CDR2 reads SVGAGI (reference sequence). CDR3 sequence reads: CASSYTGNEAFF. In nucleotides, the CDR3 is TGTGCCAGCAGTTACACAGGAAATGAAGCTTTCTTT.

In this sample, this clonotype turned up a few times. The V and J genes are TRBV23-1 and TRBJ1-6; D might be TRBD1 (6 bases). TRBV23-1 is labeled an ORF, and its function is uncertain. CDR3 size: 13 residues. Trimming took 8 bases from V and 7 from J, leaving 12 bases between them. The CDR3 DNA sequence: TGCGCCAGCGGGGGACACCTCAATTCACCCCTCCACTTT. Amino acids: CASGGHLNSPLHF.